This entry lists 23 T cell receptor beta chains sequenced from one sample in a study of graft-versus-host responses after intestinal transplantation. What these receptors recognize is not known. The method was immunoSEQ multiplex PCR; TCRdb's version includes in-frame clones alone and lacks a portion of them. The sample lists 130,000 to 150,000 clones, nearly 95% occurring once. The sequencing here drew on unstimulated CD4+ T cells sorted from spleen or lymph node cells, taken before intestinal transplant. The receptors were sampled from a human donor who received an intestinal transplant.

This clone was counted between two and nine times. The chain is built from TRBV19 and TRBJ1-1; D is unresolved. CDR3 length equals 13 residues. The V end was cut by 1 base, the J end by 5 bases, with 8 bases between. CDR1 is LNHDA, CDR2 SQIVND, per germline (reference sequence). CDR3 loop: CASSIVVGTEAFF. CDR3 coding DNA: TGTGCCAGTAGTATAGTTGTTGGGACTGAAGCTTTCTTT.

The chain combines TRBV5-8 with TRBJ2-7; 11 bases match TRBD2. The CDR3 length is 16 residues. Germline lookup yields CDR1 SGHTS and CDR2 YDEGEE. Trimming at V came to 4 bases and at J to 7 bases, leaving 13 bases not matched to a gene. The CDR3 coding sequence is TGTGCCAGCAGCGAGGCTCGACTAGCGGGATTGGGGGAGCAGTACTTC. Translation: CASSEARLAGLGEQYF.

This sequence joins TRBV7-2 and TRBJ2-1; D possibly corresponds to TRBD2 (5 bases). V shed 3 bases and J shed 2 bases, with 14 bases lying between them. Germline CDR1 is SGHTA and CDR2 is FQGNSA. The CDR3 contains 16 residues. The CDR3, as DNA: TGTGCCAGCAGCTTGTTCCCCCCCGGGGCCTACAATGAGCAGTTCTTC. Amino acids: CASSLFPPGAYNEQFF.

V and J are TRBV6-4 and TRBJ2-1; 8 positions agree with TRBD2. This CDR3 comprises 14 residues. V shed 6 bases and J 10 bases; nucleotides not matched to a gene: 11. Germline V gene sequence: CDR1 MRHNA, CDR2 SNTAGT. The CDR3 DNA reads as TGTGCCAGCAGCCGGGAGCGGGAGCAACGGGAGCAGTTCTTC. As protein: CASSREREQREQFF.

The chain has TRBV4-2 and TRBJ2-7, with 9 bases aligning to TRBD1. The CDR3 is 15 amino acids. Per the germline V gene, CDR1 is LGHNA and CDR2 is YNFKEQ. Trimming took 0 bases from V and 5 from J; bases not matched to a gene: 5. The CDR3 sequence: CASSQDRTGANEQYF. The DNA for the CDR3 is TGTGCCAGCAGCCAAGACCGGACAGGGGCGAACGAGCAGTACTTC.

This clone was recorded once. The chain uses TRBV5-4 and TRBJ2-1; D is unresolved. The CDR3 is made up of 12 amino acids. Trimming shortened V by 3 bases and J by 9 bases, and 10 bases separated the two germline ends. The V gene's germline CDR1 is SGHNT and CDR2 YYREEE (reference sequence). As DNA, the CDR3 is TGTGCCAGCAGCTCTACACTTCCTGAGCAGTTCTTC. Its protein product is CASSSTLPEQFF.

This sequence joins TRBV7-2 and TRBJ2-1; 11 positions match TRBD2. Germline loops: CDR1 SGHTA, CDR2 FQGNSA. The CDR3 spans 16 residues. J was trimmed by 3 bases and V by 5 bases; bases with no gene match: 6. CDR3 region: CASSPVTSGSYNEQFF. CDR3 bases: TGTGCCAGCAGCCCGGTCACTAGCGGGAGCTACAATGAGCAGTTCTTC.

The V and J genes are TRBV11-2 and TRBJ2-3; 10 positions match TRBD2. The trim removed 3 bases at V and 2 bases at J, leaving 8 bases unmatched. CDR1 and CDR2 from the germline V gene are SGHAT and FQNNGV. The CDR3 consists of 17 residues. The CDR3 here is CASSLDLSGRNTDTQYF. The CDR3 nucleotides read TGTGCCAGCAGCTTGGACCTTAGCGGGAGGAACACAGATACGCAGTATTTT.

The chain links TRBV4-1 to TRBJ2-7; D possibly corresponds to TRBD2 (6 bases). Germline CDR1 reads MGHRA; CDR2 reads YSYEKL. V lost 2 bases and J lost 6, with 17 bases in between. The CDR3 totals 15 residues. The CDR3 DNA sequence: TGCGCCAGCAGCCAATCACCGGGACTCTCCATCGAGCAGTACTTC. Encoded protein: CASSQSPGLSIEQYF.

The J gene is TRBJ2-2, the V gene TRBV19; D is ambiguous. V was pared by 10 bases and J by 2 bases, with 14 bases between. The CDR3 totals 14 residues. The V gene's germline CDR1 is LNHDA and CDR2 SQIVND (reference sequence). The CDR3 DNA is TGTGCCACTCGTTCACTGATAAACACCGGGGAGCTGTTTTTT. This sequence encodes CATRSLINTGELFF.

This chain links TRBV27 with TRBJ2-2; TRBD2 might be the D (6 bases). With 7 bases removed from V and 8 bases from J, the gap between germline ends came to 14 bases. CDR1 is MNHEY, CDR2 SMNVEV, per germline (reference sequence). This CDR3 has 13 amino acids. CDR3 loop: CASNRISGGELFF. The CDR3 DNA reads TGTGCCAGCAATAGGATAAGCGGGGGGGAGCTGTTTTTT.

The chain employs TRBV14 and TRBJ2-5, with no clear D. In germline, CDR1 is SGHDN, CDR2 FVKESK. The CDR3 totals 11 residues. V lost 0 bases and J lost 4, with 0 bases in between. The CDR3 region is CASSQEETQYF. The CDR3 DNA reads TGTGCCAGCAGCCAAGAAGAGACCCAGTACTTC.

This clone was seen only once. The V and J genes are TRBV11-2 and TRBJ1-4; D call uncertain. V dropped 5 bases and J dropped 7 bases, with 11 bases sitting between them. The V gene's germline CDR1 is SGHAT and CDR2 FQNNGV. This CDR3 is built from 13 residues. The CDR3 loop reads CASSVVEAEKLFF. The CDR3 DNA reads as TGTGCCAGCAGCGTCGTTGAGGCTGAAAAACTGTTTTTT.

The CDR3 region is CASSPRIGGYTF. CDR3 in DNA: TGTGCCAGCAGTCCTCGAATCGGGGGCTACACCTTC. This chain connects TRBV6-1 to TRBJ1-2; D is uncertain. Trimming shortened V by 5 bases and J by 8 bases, and 12 bases separated the two germline ends. The CDR3 is 12 amino acids. CDR1 and CDR2 from the germline V gene are MNHNS and SASEGT.

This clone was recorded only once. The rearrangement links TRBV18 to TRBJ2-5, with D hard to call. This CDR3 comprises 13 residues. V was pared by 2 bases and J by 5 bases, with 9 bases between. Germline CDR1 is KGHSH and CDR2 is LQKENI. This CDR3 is CASSPNARETQYF. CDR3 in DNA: TGTGCCAGCTCACCAAATGCCCGGGAGACCCAGTACTTC. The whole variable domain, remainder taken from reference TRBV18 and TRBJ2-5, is NAGVMQNPRHLVRRRGQEARLRCSPMKGHSHVYWYRQLPEEGLKFMVYLQKENIIDESGMPKERFSAEFPKEGPSILRIQQVVRGDSAAYFCASSPNARETQYFGPGTRLLVL.

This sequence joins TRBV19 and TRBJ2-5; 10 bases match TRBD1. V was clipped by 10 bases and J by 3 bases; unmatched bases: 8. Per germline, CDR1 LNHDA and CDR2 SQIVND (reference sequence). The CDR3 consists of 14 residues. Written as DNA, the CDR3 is TGTGCCACTCAAACCGGGACAGGGGAAGAGACCCAGTACTTC. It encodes CATQTGTGEETQYF.

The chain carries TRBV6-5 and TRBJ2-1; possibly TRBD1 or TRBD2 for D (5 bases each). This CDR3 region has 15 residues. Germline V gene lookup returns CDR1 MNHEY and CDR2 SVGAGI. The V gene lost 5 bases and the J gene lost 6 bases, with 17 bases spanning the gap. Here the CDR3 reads CASSATGTNFNEQFF. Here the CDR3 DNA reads TGTGCCAGCAGTGCAACCGGGACCAACTTCAATGAGCAGTTCTTC.

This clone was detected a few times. The CDR3 DNA is TGTGCCAGCTCCAGGGACAATGAGCAGTTCTTC. Translated: CASSRDNEQFF. This chain joins TRBV5-4 and TRBJ2-1; tentative D call: TRBD1 (5 bases). The CDR3 has 11 residues. V was pared by 7 bases and J by 5 bases, with 7 bases between. CDR1 is SGHNT and CDR2 is YYREEE in the germline V gene (reference sequence).

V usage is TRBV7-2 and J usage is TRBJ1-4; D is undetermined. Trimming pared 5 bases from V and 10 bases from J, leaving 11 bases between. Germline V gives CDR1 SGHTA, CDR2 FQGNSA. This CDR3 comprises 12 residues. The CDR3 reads CASSRGWGKLFF. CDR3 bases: TGTGCCAGCAGCCGCGGGTGGGGAAAACTGTTTTTT.

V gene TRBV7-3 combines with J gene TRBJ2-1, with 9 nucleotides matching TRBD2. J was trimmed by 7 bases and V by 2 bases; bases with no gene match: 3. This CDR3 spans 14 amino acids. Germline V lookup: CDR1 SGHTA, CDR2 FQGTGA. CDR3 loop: CASSLAGGKNEQFF. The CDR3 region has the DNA TGTGCCAGCAGCTTAGCGGGAGGGAAGAATGAGCAGTTCTTC.

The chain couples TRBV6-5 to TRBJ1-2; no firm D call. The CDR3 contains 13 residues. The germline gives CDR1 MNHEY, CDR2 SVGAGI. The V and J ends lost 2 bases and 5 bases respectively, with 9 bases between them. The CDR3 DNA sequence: TGTGCCAGCAGTTACCGCGCGGAGTATGGCTACACCTTC. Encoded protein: CASSYRAEYGYTF.

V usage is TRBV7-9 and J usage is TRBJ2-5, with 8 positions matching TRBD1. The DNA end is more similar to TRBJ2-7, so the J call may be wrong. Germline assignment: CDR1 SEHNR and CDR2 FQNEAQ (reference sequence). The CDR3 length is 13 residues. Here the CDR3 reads CASSFQGANEQYF. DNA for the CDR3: TGTGCCAGCAGCTTCCAGGGGGCTAACGAGCAGTACTTC.

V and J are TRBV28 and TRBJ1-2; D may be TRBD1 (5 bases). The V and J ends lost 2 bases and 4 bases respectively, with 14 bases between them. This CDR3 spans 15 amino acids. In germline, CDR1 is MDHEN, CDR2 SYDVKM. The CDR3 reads CASSLGPGLGYGYTF. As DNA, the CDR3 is TGTGCCAGCAGTTTAGGACCAGGGTTAGGCTATGGCTACACCTTC.